This TCR beta chain is drawn from a study of cytomegalovirus exposure and HLA in healthy donors (dated by TCRdb to the late 2010s). For context, the study as a whole: An earlier analysis of roughly 500 of the donors reported approximately 280 Gb of sequence data and approximately 120 million unique TCR beta sequences obtained from roughly 170 million T cells. A later genetic analysis used genome-wide SNP genotypes for about three fifths of the 666 donors, treating that subset as a discovery cohort. Four to six DR-DQ haplotypes were handled as single units for association and clustering because linkage in the cohort was strong. Donor age, sex, ethnicity and CMV serostatus were compiled together with the repertoire data. The number of donors typed differed by locus, with roughly 629-640 for A, B, C, DRB1 and DQB1, around 500 for DQA1, 600 to 610 for DPA1, and approximately 470 for DPB1. The study used immunosequencing to profile the T cell repertoires of hundreds of subjects and linked those repertoires to cytomegalovirus serostatus. The study aimed to test whether cataloging public T cell receptors could reveal signatures of past pathogen exposure. In an earlier analysis of around 540 of the donors, high-throughput TCR beta sequencing was used to judge whether each TCR beta V gene segment behaved as functional or pseudogenic. In the later analysis, no new phenotypic data were used to find candidate immune exposures; instead, reliance was placed on TCR beta sequences and their occurrence across donors. Of the 300 to 500 genotyped donors, 81% were placed in the genetic ancestry cluster associated with self-reported Caucasian donors. Roughly 320 gigabases of sequencing data and roughly 80 million unique TCR sequences made up an early release that covered about 640 HLA-typed donors. On average, 235,054 unique TCR beta nucleotide sequences were sequenced per donor among a few hundred genotyped donors of the cohort, with roughly a sixth of those sequences being non-productive. A separate validation cohort of over 95 different subjects was used in addition to the roughly 700-subject first cohort. Every repertoire in the discovery cohort had been generated on one and the same sequencing platform. To study patterns of TCR occurrence, a later analysis re-analyzed previously published TCR beta repertoires from around 700 donors and added high-resolution HLA genotyping. HLA typing covered class I and class II loci at four-digit resolution. To predict cytomegalovirus infection status, the study combined high-throughput TCR immunosequencing, statistical association of individual TCRs with disease status, and machine learning.

In the case of this clone: What this receptor recognizes is not known. The sample holds no much larger clone one base away, and base qualities are not on file.

CDR1 and CDR2 (SGHRS, YFSETQ) derive from the germline V gene. From the cysteine through the phenylalanine, the CDR3 covers 15 amino acids. The DNA shown is the 45-base CDR3, in frame from base 1. V is cut back by 5 bases and J by 6 bases, with 8 bases in the junction unmatched. Results and caveats for the whole study, not just this receptor: In vitro tests confirmed that a few of the cytomegalovirus-associated TCR beta chains recognize cytomegalovirus antigens. Presence/absence analyses assumed roughly uniform sequencing depth across donors, an assumption that may not hold. Strong co-occurrence of HLA alleles, especially DR and DQ, made assigning TCR associations to individual alleles difficult. While some public TCRs were present in many individuals, most TCR sequences turned up only very rarely across donors. In an earlier analysis of under 600 of the donors, most TCR beta V segments were observed in productive rearrangements about 90% or about 30% of the time, broadly matching IMGT annotations. Correlated functional status among segregating V segments might be attributable to linkage disequilibrium, but an unknown experimental factor could not be ruled out. A later analysis found that HLA-associated TCR beta chains were more clonally expanded and had lower generation probabilities than equally common non-associated chains. A later analysis associated 16,951 TCR beta sequences with specific HLA alleles at a false discovery rate of 0.05. Because counts were too low, roughly 16 rarely observed V segments, including chromosome 9 orphons, were excluded from the earlier analysis of a few hundred of the donors. A group of highly shared sequence variants was considered likely to be a technical artifact of the sequencing pipeline. Because HLA typing was unavailable for some donors at each locus, only the typed subset was used in association tests. A later genetic analysis associated a missense DCLRE1C variant with V-gene and J-gene trimming of TCR beta chains, and an independent cohort replicated the association. In a later analysis, most CMV-associated TCR beta chains were found to appear HLA-restricted, with HLA associations seemingly driven largely by CMV exposure. In this cohort, only TCR beta chains were sequenced, and detectable features were limited by the absence of alpha or paired-chain data. A further reported finding was that TCR beta sequences accurately predicted the HLA-A and HLA-B alleles for most subjects in the first cohort. A later analysis found that TCR association rates varied across HLA loci, with DRB1 alleles showing the most associated TCRs and HLA-C alleles the fewest. The authors suggested that the approach could potentially be generalized to other disease states and immunological phenotypes. For the cohort, immune exposure information was limited to CMV serostatus. In the study, 150 to 200 TCR beta chains were listed as associated with cytomegalovirus. The 87-base-pair reads could not distinguish some IMGT-functional V segments, including TRBV6-2 and TRBV6-3, so those segments were excluded. According to a later genetic analysis, donors in an Asian-associated ancestry cluster had fewer N-insertions in productive TCRs than the approximately 670-donor mean. Several of the top co-occurrence clusters appeared to be linked to parvovirus B19, influenza, CMV and Epstein-Barr virus, according to a later analysis. The classifier was reported to diagnose cytomegalovirus status with high specificity and sensitivity in both the original and validation cohorts.

Library creation used the immunoSEQ multiplex PCR assay. For the multiplex PCR, a mixture combining 60 forward primers for TCR Vbeta segments and 13 reverse primers for TCR Jbeta segments was used. Amplification of the CDR3 region of rearranged TCR beta genes was performed with a multiplex PCR assay on genomic DNA. The amplified TCR beta libraries were sequenced on the Illumina HiSeq System as 87-base-pair reads. The paper's processing steps were these. In a later analysis, about 80 million unique TCR beta chains were counted across the 650 to 750 repertoires, and roughly 9.9 million of these chains were shared by at least two donors. Raw reads were error-corrected and collapsed into unique sequences by a nearest-neighbor algorithm in which closely related sequences were merged to remove PCR and sequencing errors. V, D and J gene segments were assigned by aligning CDR3 sequences to IMGT reference sequences. For a sequence to be retained, at least a six-nucleotide match to both a V gene segment and a J gene segment was required. A rearrangement counted as productive if the CDR3 had no stop codons and remained in frame with V and J, and every other rearrangement counted as non-productive. Following IMGT convention, CDR3 was defined as the stretch from the second conserved V-encoded cysteine up to the conserved J-encoded phenylalanine. The earlier analysis of about 590 of the donors excluded sequences that lacked an unambiguous match to a single V gene segment. In an earlier analysis of 450 to 700 of the donors, V segments were called functional above 56.7% productive rearrangements and were called segregating when the between-donor standard deviation exceeded 5%. A statistical classification framework was built for diagnosing cytomegalovirus status from the catalog of TCR beta chain sequences. A later analysis assigned V and J genes by comparing TCR nucleotide sequences with IMGT/GENE-DB human TR gene sequences. A later analysis assigned CDR3 sequences and most-parsimonious VDJ recombination scenarios with the TCRdist pipeline. In a later analysis, each TCR beta chain was defined by its CDR3 amino acid sequence together with its V-gene family, and reads lacking a unique V-gene family were excluded. As a way to deal with suspected cross-contamination and a sequencing artifact, a later analysis dropped approximately 590 nucleotide sequences that were highly shared and had low generation probability. For each public chain, a later analysis derived a clonal expansion index from normalized ranks of inferred template counts within each repertoire. In a later analysis, generation probabilities were computed with a VDJ recombination model fitted to out-of-frame rearrangements, and the resulting probabilities were checked against IGoR. A later analysis scored TCR-TCR, TCR-HLA and TCR-CMV co-occurrence with hypergeometric tests, applying a repertoire-size bias correction to TCR pairs. In a later analysis, false discovery rates were estimated by permuting HLA or CMV assignments 20 times. In a later analysis, co-occurring TCRs were grouped using DBSCAN, with TCRdist sequence similarity added in when clustering inside HLA-allele-positive subsets. For co-occurrence clustering, repertoires with fewer than 30,000 or more than 120,000 public chains were excluded, along with five or six repertoires with anomalous nucleotide sharing. This is the immuneACCESS table as TCRdb keeps it, with only in-frame sequences that have V and J called. A part of the clones is gone; compared with another copy, unresolved V genes explain less than half, and the rest is unexplained. The DNA was the basis for D and trimming; V, J and clone size are from that table. The sample yields fewer than 200,000 clones; about 80% were counted once. The ten largest clones represent 1.5% of the sample.

In total, more than 500 healthy bone marrow donors made up the cohort. At the time of sampling, all cohort members were nominally healthy, though unrecorded immune exposures were likely present. The donor tested CMV seropositive, placing the donor among the roughly 300 seropositive members of the cohort. Each donor provided a peripheral blood sample, and peripheral blood mononuclear cells were used for TCR beta sequencing. Genomic DNA extraction from the blood cell samples was performed with the Qiagen DNeasy Blood Extraction Kit. The TCR sequence derives from a girl aged 10-17 years in good health and CMV-seropositive. The sequencing input was PBMCs. The receptor chain draws on TRBV5-1 and TRBJ2-1; 10 junctional bases match TRBD1. The DNA sequence is TGCGCCAGCAGTACCTCGGGACAGGGGCCCAATGAGCAGTTCTTC. Translated, it reads CASSTSGQGPNEQFF.